This T cell receptor (beta chain) was sequenced in a study of early T cells in non-severe SARS-CoV-2 infection. Turning to the study itself: Chains stayed unpaired after sequencing of bulk RNA from unsorted whole blood.

Unique molecular identifiers tagged individual cDNA molecules. Using its own MiXCR run on the 5' RACE reads, TCRdb lists one record per CDR3 protein. The table includes tens of thousands of distinct CDR3 sequences, 10% to 12% detected once. Notes on the study in general: Lookups in VDJdb leaned toward anti-spike CD8 responses and missed private and CD4 specificities.

In this sample, this clonotype turned up a few times. What it recognizes is unknown. The germline CDR1 and CDR2 sequences are LNHDA and SQIVND (reference sequence). The length of the CDR3 is 15 residues. The junction had 6 bases not matched to a gene; V was cut back by 7 bases and J by 5 bases. This sequence originates from an adult who was a healthcare worker with PCR-confirmed SARS-CoV-2 infection or an uninfected control (not recorded which). The starting material was whole blood, obtained at baseline. V usage is TRBV19 and J usage is TRBJ2-1; 12 bases map to TRBD2. CDR3 sequence: CASTTTSGGHNEQFF. The CDR3 coding sequence is TGTGCCAGTACCACGACTAGCGGGGGCCACAATGAGCAGTTCTTC.